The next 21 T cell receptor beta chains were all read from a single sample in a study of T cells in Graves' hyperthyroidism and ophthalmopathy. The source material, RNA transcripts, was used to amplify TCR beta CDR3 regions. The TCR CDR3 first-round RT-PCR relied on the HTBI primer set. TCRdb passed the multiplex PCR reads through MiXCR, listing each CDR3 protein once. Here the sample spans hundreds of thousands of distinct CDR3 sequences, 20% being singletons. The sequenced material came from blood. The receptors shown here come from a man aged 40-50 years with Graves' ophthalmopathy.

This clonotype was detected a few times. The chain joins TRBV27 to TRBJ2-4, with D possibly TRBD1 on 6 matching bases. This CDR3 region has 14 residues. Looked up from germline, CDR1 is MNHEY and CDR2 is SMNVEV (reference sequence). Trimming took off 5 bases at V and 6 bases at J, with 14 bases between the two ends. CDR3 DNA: TGTGCCAGCAGTGGACCAGGGGAAGGAAACATTCAGTACTTC. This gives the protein CASSGPGEGNIQYF.

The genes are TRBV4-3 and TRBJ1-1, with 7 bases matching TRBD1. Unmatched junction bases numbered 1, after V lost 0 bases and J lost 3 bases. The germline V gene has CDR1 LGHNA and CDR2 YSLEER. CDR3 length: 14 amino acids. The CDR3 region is CASSQERGHTEAFF. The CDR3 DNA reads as TGCGCCAGCAGCCAAGAAAGGGGGCACACTGAAGCTTTCTTT.

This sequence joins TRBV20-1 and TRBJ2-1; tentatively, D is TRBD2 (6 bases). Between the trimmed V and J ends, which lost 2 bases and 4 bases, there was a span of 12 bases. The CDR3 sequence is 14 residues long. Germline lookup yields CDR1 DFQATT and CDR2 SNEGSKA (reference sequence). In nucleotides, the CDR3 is TGCAGTGCTAGAAATAGGCGGGGATACAATGAGCAGTTCTTC. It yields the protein CSARNRRGYNEQFF.

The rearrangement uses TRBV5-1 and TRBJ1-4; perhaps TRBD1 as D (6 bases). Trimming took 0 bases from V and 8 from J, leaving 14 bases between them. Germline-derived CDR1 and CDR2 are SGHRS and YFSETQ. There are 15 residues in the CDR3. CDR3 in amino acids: CASSLASGAGEKLFF. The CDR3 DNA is TGCGCCAGCAGCTTGGCCTCGGGGGCAGGAGAAAAACTGTTTTTT.

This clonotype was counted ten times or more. The CDR3 reads CASSAQGWGETQYF. CDR3 bases: TGTGCCAGCAGCGCACAGGGGTGGGGAGAGACCCAGTACTTC. J is TRBJ2-5 and V is TRBV27; 7 bases align to TRBD1. Germline values: CDR1 MNHEY, CDR2 SMNVEV (reference sequence). The CDR3 spans 14 residues. The ends lost 6 bases at V and 4 bases at J; junction bases unmatched: 8.

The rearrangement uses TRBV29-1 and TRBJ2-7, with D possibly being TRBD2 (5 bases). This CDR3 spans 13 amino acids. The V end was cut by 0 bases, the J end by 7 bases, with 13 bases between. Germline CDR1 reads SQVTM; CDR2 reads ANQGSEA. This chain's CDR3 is CSVEEGASGEQYF. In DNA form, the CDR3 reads TGCAGCGTTGAAGAGGGCGCATCGGGGGAGCAGTACTTC.

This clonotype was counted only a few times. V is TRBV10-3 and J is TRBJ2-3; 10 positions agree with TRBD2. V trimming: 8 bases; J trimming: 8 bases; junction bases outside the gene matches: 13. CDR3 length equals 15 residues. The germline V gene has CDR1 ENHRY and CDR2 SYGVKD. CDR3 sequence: CAIRTSGGVQGTQYF. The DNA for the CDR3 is TGTGCCATCCGGACTAGCGGAGGGGTCCAGGGTACGCAGTATTTT.

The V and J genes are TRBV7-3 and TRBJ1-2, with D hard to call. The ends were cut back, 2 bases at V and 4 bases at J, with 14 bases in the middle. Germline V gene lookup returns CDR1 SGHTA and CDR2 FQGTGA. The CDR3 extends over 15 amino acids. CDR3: CASSLGLAGSYGYTF. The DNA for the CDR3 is TGTGCCAGCAGCTTAGGGTTAGCGGGGAGCTATGGCTACACCTTC.

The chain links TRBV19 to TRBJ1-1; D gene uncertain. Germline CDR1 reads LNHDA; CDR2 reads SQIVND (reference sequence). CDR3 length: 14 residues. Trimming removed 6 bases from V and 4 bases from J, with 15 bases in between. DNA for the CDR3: TGTGCCAGTAGGTCGACTTTGCGCGGCACTGAAGCTTTCTTT. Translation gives CASRSTLRGTEAFF.

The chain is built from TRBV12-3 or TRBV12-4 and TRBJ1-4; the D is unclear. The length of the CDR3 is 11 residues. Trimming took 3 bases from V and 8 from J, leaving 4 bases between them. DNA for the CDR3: TGTGCCAGCAGTTTCGACGAAAAACTGTTTTTT. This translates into CASSFDEKLFF.

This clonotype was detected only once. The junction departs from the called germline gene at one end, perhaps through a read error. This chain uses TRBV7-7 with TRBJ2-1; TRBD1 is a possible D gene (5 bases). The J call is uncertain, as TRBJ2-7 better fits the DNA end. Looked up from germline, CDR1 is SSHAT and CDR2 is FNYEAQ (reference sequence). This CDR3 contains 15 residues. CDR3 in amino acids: CASSLDGAPYNEQYF. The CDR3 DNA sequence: TGTGCTAGCAGCTTAGATGGGGCCCCCTACAATGAGCAGTACTTC.

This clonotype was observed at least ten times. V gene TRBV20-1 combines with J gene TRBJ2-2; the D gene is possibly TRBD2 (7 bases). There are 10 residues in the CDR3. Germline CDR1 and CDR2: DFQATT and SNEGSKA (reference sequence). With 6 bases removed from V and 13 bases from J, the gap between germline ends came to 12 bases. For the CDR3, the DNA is TGCAGTGCCGAGGGGGGGAGGCTGTTTTTT. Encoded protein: CSAEGGRLFF.

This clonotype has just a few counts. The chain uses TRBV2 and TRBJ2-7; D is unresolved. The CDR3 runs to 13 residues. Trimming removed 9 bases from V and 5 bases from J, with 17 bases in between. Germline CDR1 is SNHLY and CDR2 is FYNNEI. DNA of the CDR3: TGTGCCAGTCGGCGGAGTTTTGTCGACGAGCAGTACTTC. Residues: CASRRSFVDEQYF.

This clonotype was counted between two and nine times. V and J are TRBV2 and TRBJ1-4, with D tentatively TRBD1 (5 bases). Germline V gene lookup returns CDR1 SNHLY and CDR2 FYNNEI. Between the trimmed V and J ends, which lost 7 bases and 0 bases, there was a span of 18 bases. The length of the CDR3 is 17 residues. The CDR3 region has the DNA TGTGCCAGCAACACCCAGGGTCCGATATCAACTAATGAAAAACTGTTTTTT. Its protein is CASNTQGPISTNEKLFF.

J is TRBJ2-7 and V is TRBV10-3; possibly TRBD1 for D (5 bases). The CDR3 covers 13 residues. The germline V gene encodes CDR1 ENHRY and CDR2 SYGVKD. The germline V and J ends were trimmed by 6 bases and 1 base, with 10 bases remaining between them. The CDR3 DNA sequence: TGTGCCATCAGCTCGACAGATTCCTACGAGCAGTACTTC. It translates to CAISSTDSYEQYF.

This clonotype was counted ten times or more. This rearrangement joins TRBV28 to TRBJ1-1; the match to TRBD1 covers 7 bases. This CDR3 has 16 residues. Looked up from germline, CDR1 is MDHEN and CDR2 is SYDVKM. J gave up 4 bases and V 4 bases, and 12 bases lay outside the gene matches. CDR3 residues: CASSSPSTGTSTEAFF. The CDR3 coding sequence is TGTGCCAGCAGTTCCCCTTCGACAGGGACGAGCACTGAAGCTTTCTTT.

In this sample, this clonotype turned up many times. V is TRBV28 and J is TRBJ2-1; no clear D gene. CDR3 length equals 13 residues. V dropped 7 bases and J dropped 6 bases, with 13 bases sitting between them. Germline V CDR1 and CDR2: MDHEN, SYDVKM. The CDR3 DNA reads TGTGCCAGCACCCCCGCCCAGACCAATGAGCAGTTCTTC. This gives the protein CASTPAQTNEQFF.

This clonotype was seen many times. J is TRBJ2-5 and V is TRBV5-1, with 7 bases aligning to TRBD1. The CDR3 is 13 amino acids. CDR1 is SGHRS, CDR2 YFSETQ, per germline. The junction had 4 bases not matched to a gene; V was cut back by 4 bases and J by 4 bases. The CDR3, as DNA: TGCGCCAGCAGCAGGGGGCGCGGAGAGACCCAGTACTTC. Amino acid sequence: CASSRGRGETQYF.

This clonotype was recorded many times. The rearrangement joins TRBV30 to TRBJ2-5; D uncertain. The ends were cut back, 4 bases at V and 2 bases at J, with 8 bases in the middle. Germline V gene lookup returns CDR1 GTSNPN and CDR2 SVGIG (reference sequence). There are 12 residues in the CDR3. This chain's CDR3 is CAWKEQQETQYF. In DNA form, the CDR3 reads TGTGCCTGGAAGGAACAACAAGAGACCCAGTACTTC. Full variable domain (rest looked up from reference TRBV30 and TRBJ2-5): SQTIHQWPATLVQPVGSPLSLECTVEGTSNPNLYWYRQAAGRGLQLLFYSVGIGQISSEVPQNLSASRPQDRQFILSSKKLLLSDSGFYLCAWKEQQETQYFGPGTRLLVL.

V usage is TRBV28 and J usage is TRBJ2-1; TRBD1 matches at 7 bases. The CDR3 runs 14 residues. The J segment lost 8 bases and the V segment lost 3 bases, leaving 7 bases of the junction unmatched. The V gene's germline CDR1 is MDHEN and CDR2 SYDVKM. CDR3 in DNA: TGTGCCAGCAGTTTGGACAGGTTAGATCATGAGCAGTTCTTC. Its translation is CASSLDRLDHEQFF.

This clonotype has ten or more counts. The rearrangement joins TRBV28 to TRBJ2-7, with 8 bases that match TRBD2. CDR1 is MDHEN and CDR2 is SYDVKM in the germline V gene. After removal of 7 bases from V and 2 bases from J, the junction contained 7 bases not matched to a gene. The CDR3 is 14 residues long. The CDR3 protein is CASTFSGNTYEQYF. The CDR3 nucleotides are TGTGCCAGCACTTTTAGCGGGAATACCTACGAGCAGTACTTC.